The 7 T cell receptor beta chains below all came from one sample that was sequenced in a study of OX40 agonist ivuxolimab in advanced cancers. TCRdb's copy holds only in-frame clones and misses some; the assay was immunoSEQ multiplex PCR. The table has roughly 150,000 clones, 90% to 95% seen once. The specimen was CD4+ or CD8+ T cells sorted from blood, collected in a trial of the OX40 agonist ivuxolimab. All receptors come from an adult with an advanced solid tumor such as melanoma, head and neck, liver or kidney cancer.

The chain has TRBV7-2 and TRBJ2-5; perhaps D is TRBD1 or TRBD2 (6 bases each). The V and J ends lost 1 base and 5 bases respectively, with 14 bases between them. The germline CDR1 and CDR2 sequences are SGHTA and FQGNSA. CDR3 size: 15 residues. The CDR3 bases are TGTGCCAGCAGCTTAGACCGGGGGCGGGCGGAGACCCAGTACTTC. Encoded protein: CASSLDRGRAETQYF.

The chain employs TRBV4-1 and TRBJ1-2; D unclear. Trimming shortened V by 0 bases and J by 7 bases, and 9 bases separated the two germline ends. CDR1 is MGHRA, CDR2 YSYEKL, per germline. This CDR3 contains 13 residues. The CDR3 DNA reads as TGCGCCAGCAGCCAAGAGGGATGGAGTGGCTACACCTTC. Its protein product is CASSQEGWSGYTF.

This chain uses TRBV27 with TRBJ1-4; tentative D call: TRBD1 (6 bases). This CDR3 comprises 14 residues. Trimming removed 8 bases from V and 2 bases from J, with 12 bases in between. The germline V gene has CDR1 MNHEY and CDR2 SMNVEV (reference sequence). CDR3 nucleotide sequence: TGTGCCAGCCGCACAGGGTCGACTAATGAAAAACTGTTTTTT. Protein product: CASRTGSTNEKLFF.

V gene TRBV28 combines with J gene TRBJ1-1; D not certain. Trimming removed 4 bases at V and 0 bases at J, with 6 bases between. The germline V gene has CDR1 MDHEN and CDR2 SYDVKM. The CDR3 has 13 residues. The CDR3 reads CASSSPLNTEAFF. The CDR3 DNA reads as TGTGCCAGCAGTTCACCACTGAACACTGAAGCTTTCTTT.

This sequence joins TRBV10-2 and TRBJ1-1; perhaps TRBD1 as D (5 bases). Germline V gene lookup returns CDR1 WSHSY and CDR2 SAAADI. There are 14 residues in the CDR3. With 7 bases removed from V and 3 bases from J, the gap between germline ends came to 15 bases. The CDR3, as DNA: TGCGCCAGCACTCAGGGCCCGGTGGACACTGAAGCTTTCTTT. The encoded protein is CASTQGPVDTEAFF.

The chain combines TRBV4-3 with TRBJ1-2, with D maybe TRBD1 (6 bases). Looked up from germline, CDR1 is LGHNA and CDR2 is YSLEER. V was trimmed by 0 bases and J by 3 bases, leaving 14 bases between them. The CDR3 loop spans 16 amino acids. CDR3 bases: TGCGCCAGCAGCCAAGATACAGGGCGGATGCACTATGGCTACACCTTC. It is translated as CASSQDTGRMHYGYTF.

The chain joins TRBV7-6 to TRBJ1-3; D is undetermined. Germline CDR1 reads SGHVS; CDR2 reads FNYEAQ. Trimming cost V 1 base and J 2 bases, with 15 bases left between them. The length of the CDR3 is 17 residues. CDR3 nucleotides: TGTGCCAGCAGCTTAGAACTCCCCAACAGAGCTGGAAACACCATATATTTT. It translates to CASSLELPNRAGNTIYF.